This record looks at one T cell receptor (beta chain) sequence and its context. Its antigen is still unknown. The CDR3 sequence is 13 residues long. Germline V gene data show CDR1 as SGHTA and CDR2 as FQGNSA. The source of the sample is a study of blood T cells in healthy people across ages. At the level of the study: About one barcoded beta molecule per two T cells came from capture by template switching. General observations from the study: Age brought a roughly linear fall in TCR beta diversity measured per million T cells.

It was with a sample-barcoded 5' primer and a J-beta primer mix that a second PCR of roughly 7 to 11 cycles was run. Each cDNA molecule carried a tag from a template-switch adaptor that contained 12 random nucleotides. TCRdb re-called the 5' RACE reads through MiXCR, storing one row per CDR3 protein. The data show some 1.8 million distinct CDR3 sequences, roughly two fifths seen once. The sequence derives from a human donor in good health. The rearrangement uses TRBV7-2 and TRBJ2-7; D is undetermined. The DNA matches TRBJ2-5 better at its end, which makes the J call doubtful. The sequenced sample was blood. DNA for the CDR3: TGTACCAGCAGCTTGGGCAGCCAAGAGACCCAGTACTTC. As protein: CTSSLGSQETQYF.